The entry that follows covers one T cell receptor (beta chain) sequence. Its antigen is currently unknown. The data originate from a study of cytomegalovirus exposure and HLA in healthy donors. Here immunoSEQ multiplex PCR was the method, and the copy in TCRdb shows in-frame clones only, minus some. The data show 180,000 or so clones, approximately 90% seen once. Study observations and caveats: TCR clusters originating in the first cohort tended to co-occur in the 120 validation repertoires, according to a later analysis. A few chains linked to CMV were shown in vitro to be specific for CMV antigens. Among TCR beta chains, those listed as cytomegalovirus-associated numbered under 200.

This CDR3 is 15 amino acids long. Trimming at V came to 5 bases and at J to 5 bases, leaving 8 bases not matched to a gene. CDR1 is MGHRA and CDR2 is YSYEKL in the germline V gene. The sequencing input was PBMCs. The chain employs TRBV4-1 and TRBJ2-7; 11 bases are shared with TRBD1. This receptor was taken from a woman aged 30 to 39 in good health and CMV-seronegative. This CDR3 is CASSSRTGGVHEQYF. The CDR3 DNA reads as TGCGCCAGCAGCTCCCGGACAGGGGGCGTCCACGAGCAGTACTTC.